Presented here are 21 T cell receptor beta chains from one specimen sequenced in a study of graft-versus-host responses after intestinal transplantation. Libraries were prepared by immunoSEQ multiplex PCR; TCRdb keeps only in-frame clonotypes and omits some of them. The top ten clones hold 2% to 3% of a sample with tens of thousands of clones, around 90% of them seen once. These receptors are not linked to any known antigen. Sample: unstimulated CD4+ T cells sorted from spleen or lymph node cells, taken before transplant. Receptors were obtained from a human donor who was the organ donor for an intestinal transplant.

The chain links TRBV30 to TRBJ2-2; D unresolved. V was trimmed by 4 bases and J by 0 bases, leaving 9 bases between them. The CDR3 extends over 14 amino acids. CDR1 and CDR2 from the germline V gene are GTSNPN and SVGIG (reference sequence). The CDR3: CAWTKLPNTGELFF. The CDR3 nucleotides read TGTGCCTGGACCAAACTCCCGAACACCGGGGAGCTGTTTTTT.

The genes are TRBV25-1 and TRBJ2-3; D might be TRBD2 (6 bases). Trimming took 0 bases from V and 7 from J, leaving 23 bases between them. Germline-derived CDR1 and CDR2 are MGHDK and SYGVNS. CDR3 length equals 18 residues. The CDR3 DNA reads TGTGCCAGCAGTGAATATAATGGCGGGGCAGGGCGGCCCAATACGCAGTATTTT. Amino acid sequence: CASSEYNGGAGRPNTQYF.

The chain couples TRBV7-2 to TRBJ2-1; 10 bases map to TRBD2. Per the germline V gene, CDR1 is SGHTA and CDR2 is FQGNSA. J gave up 10 bases and V 4 bases, and 4 bases lay outside the gene matches. CDR3 length: 13 amino acids. The CDR3 region is CASSSQTSGEQFF. The CDR3 nucleotides are TGTGCCAGCAGCTCCCAGACTAGCGGGGAGCAGTTCTTC. Based on the CDR3 plus reference TRBV7-2 and TRBJ2-1, the full variable domain is GAGVSQSPSNKVTEKGKDVELRCDPISGHTALYWYRQSLGQGLEFLIYFQGNSAPDKSGLPSDRFSAERTGGSVSTLTIQRTQQEDSAVYLCASSSQTSGEQFFGPGTRLTVL.

The J gene is TRBJ2-1, the V gene TRBV30, with 8 bases aligning to TRBD2. V gave up 2 bases and J gave up 6 bases; unmatched junction bases: 6. Germline V gene data show CDR1 as GTSNPN and CDR2 as SVGIG (reference sequence). This CDR3 region has 14 residues. This CDR3 is CAWSRGGAINEQFF. The CDR3, as DNA: TGTGCCTGGAGTCGGGGGGGCGCCATCAATGAGCAGTTCTTC.

The chain is built from TRBV5-1 and TRBJ2-7; D is uncertain. With 4 bases removed from V and 2 bases from J, the gap between germline ends came to 4 bases. The CDR3 is 11 residues long. Looked up from germline, CDR1 is SGHRS and CDR2 is YFSETQ. This CDR3 reads CASSDTYEQYF. DNA of the CDR3: TGCGCCAGCAGCGACACCTACGAGCAGTACTTC. The full variable domain, its missing parts supplied by reference TRBV5-1 and TRBJ2-7, is KAGVTQTPRYLIKTRGQQVTLSCSPISGHRSVSWYQQTPGQGLQFLFEYFSETQRNKGNFPGRFSGRQFSNSRSEMNVSTLELGDSALYLCASSDTYEQYFGPGTRLTVT.

J is TRBJ2-1 and V is TRBV28; TRBD2 matches at 7 bases. From germline, CDR1 is MDHEN and CDR2 SYDVKM. The CDR3 runs 14 residues. With V trimmed by 6 bases and J by 4 bases, 6 bases remained unmatched. CDR3 protein: CASRLREGYNEQFF. CDR3 nucleotide sequence: TGTGCCAGCAGATTGAGGGAGGGGTACAATGAGCAGTTCTTC.

V usage is TRBV30 and J usage is TRBJ2-7; maybe TRBD2 (5 bases). Germline lookup yields CDR1 GTSNPN and CDR2 SVGIG (reference sequence). Trimming stripped 3 bases from V and 0 bases from J, with 6 bases between. The CDR3 spans 12 residues. The CDR3 here is CAWRDFSYEQYF. DNA of the CDR3: TGTGCCTGGAGGGACTTCTCCTACGAGCAGTACTTC.

The rearrangement links TRBV6-5 to TRBJ1-2; TRBD1 aligns across 8 bases. Germline CDR1 and CDR2: MNHEY and SVGAGI. The CDR3 totals 13 residues. Losses at the gene ends were 2 bases for V and 7 bases for J; bases not matched to a gene: 3. CDR3: CASSYAGGFGYTF. The CDR3 DNA reads as TGTGCCAGCAGTTACGCAGGGGGCTTTGGCTACACCTTC.

The CDR3: CASRGQTYEQYF. The CDR3 bases are TGTGCCAGCAGGGGACAAACCTACGAGCAGTACTTC. The chain uses TRBV6-5 and TRBJ2-7, with a weak D call TRBD1 (6 bases). The V end lost 6 bases, the J end lost 2 bases, and 8 bases lay between the germline ends. The CDR3 sequence is 12 residues long. Germline lookup yields CDR1 MNHEY and CDR2 SVGAGI.

In the case of this clone: Other DNA variants within this sample encode the same CDR3. CDR3 coding DNA: TGTGCCAGCAGCTTGGGGCGGACGGTGAAGGGCGAGACCCAGTACTTC. Amino acids: CASSLGRTVKGETQYF. The chain carries TRBV5-8 and TRBJ2-5; no clear D. The germline V gene encodes CDR1 SGHTS and CDR2 YDEGEE. This CDR3 comprises 16 residues. The V end was cut by 0 bases, the J end by 5 bases, with 17 bases between.

The CDR3 sequence: CASSPLAGVDTQYF. For the CDR3, the DNA is TGTGCCAGCAGCCCACTAGCGGGAGTTGATACGCAGTATTTT. The chain recombines TRBV5-6 with TRBJ2-3, with 11 bases fitting TRBD2. J lost 6 bases, V lost 4 bases, and 4 bases had no gene match. The CDR3 totals 14 residues. Germline V gene lookup returns CDR1 SGHDT and CDR2 YYEEEE.

The V gene is TRBV4-3, the J gene TRBJ1-5; maybe TRBD1 (5 bases). CDR3 size: 16 residues. The ends were cut back, 0 bases at V and 4 bases at J, with 13 bases in the middle. Germline V gene sequence: CDR1 LGHNA, CDR2 YSLEER. The CDR3 loop is CASSQEAQGGNQPQHF. The CDR3, as DNA: TGCGCCAGCAGCCAAGAAGCCCAGGGTGGGAATCAGCCCCAGCATTTT.

The V call is TRBV2, the J call TRBJ2-1; 7 nucleotides line up with TRBD2. This CDR3 contains 15 residues. J was trimmed by 4 bases and V by 0 bases; bases with no gene match: 3. CDR1 SNHLY and CDR2 FYNNEI come from the germline V gene. The DNA of the CDR3 is TGTGCCAGCAGTGAAGCGTCTAGCGGTTACAATGAGCAGTTCTTC. Residues: CASSEASSGYNEQFF.

The chain has TRBV5-6 and TRBJ2-5, with 11 bases fitting TRBD2. The CDR3 loop spans 15 amino acids. Germline V CDR1 and CDR2: SGHDT, YYEEEE. J lost 0 bases, V lost 3 bases, and 1 base had no gene match. The CDR3 nucleotides are TGTGCCAGCAGCTGGGGACTAGCGGACCAAGAGACCCAGTACTTC. Its translation: CASSWGLADQETQYF.

This clone was recorded once. The rearrangement uses TRBV11-1 and TRBJ2-7, with a tentative D call TRBD1 (6 bases). Trimming stripped 0 bases from V and 2 bases from J, with 11 bases between. CDR3 length equals 15 residues. Germline V gene lookup returns CDR1 SGHAT and CDR2 FQDESV (reference sequence). The CDR3 reads CASSLAGGITYEQYF. The CDR3 coding sequence is TGTGCCAGCAGCTTAGCAGGGGGTATTACCTACGAGCAGTACTTC.

The chain combines TRBV7-8 with TRBJ2-7; the D is unclear. This CDR3 is built from 11 residues. The V gene lost 5 bases and the J gene lost 2 bases, with 4 bases spanning the gap. Germline V gives CDR1 SGHVS, CDR2 FQNEAQ. CDR3 region: CASSDTYEQYF. The CDR3 DNA is TGTGCCAGCAGCGACACCTACGAGCAGTACTTC.

The chain joins TRBV27 to TRBJ1-2; 11 positions match TRBD1. The CDR3 extends over 13 amino acids. The trim removed 3 bases at V and 7 bases at J, leaving 1 base unmatched. From germline, CDR1 is MNHEY and CDR2 SMNVEV (reference sequence). The CDR3 is CASSLDRGLGYTF. The DNA of the CDR3 is TGTGCCAGCAGTTTGGACAGGGGGCTTGGCTACACCTTC.

The V gene is TRBV7-6, the J gene TRBJ2-3; no clear D gene. V was pared by 1 base and J by 5 bases, with 7 bases between. From germline, CDR1 is SGHVS and CDR2 FNYEAQ. The CDR3 runs to 13 residues. The CDR3 loop reads CASSLDRLDTQYF. The DNA for the CDR3 is TGTGCCAGCAGCTTAGACAGATTAGATACGCAGTATTTT.

This clone came up a few times. The gene calls are TRBV7-2 and TRBJ1-3, with D uncertain. This CDR3 comprises 15 residues. Germline lookup yields CDR1 SGHTA and CDR2 FQGNSA. Between the trimmed V and J ends, which lost 5 bases and 0 bases, there was a span of 11 bases. CDR3 loop: CASSQRPHSGNTIYF. Here the CDR3 DNA reads TGTGCCAGCAGCCAAAGGCCCCACTCTGGAAACACCATATATTTT.

The chain has TRBV30 and TRBJ2-7, with D possibly TRBD1 on 6 matching bases. The CDR3 length is 14 residues. CDR1 is GTSNPN, CDR2 SVGIG, per germline (reference sequence). The germline V and J ends were trimmed by 2 bases and 1 base, with 12 bases remaining between them. In nucleotides, the CDR3 is TGTGCCTGGAGTAAGGGGGTAATATCCTACGAGCAGTACTTC. As protein: CAWSKGVISYEQYF.

This chain uses TRBV28 with TRBJ2-2; 11 nucleotides line up with TRBD2. The V and J ends lost 2 bases and 4 bases, in that order; junction bases with no gene match: 9. The CDR3 totals 18 residues. Germline lookup yields CDR1 MDHEN and CDR2 SYDVKM. The CDR3, as DNA: TGTGCCAGCAGTTTAAGGGGTTGGCTAGCGGGAGGCACCGGGGAGCTGTTTTTT. Protein product: CASSLRGWLAGGTGELFF.